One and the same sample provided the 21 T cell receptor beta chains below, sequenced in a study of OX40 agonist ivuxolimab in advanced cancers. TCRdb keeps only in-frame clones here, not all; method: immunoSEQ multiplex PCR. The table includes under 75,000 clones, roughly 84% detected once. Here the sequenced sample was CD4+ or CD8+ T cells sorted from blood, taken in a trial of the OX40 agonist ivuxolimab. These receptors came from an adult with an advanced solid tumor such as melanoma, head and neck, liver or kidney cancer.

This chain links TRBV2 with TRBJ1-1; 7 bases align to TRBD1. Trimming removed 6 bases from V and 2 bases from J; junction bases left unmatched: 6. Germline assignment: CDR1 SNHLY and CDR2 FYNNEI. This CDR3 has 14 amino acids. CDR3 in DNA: TGTGCCAGCAGCCCGGGACAGATAAACACTGAAGCTTTCTTT. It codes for CASSPGQINTEAFF.

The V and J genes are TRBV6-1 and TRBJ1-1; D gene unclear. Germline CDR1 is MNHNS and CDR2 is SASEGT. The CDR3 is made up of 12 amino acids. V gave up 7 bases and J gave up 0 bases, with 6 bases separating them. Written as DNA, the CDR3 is TGTGCCAGCATTTGGCTGAACACTGAAGCTTTCTTT. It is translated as CASIWLNTEAFF.

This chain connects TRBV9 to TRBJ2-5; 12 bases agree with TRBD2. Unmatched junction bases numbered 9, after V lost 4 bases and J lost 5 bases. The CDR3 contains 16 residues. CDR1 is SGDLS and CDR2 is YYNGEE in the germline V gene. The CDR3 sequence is CASSPRLAGGLETQYF. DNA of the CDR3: TGTGCCAGCAGCCCCCGGCTAGCGGGGGGGCTGGAGACCCAGTACTTC. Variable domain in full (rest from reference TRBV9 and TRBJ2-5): DSGVTQTPKHLITATGQRVTLRCSPRSGDLSVYWYQQSLDQGLQFLIQYYNGEERAKGNILERFSAQQFPDLHSELNLSSLELGDSALYFCASSPRLAGGLETQYFGPGTRLLVL.

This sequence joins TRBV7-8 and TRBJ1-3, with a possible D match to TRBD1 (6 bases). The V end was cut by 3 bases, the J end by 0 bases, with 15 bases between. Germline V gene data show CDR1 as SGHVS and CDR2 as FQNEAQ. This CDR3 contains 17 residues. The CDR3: CASSLTGLGSSGNTIYF. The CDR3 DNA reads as TGTGCCAGCAGCTTGACAGGTTTAGGAAGCTCTGGAAACACCATATATTTT.

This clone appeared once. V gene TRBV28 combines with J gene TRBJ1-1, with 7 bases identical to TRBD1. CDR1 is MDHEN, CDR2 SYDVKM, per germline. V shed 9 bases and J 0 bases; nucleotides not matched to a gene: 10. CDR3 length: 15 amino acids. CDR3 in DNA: TGTGCCAGTGGTCCTGGGACAGCCTTGAACACTGAAGCTTTCTTT. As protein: CASGPGTALNTEAFF.

The CDR3 DNA follows: TGTGCCAGCAGCCGAACAGGGTTCTTGGAAAAACTGTTTTTT. The encoded protein is CASSRTGFLEKLFF. The gene calls are TRBV21-1 and TRBJ1-4; the D call of TRBD1 is as the table states it, not checked on the DNA. TRBV21-1 corresponds to a pseudogene. The CDR3 length is 14 residues.

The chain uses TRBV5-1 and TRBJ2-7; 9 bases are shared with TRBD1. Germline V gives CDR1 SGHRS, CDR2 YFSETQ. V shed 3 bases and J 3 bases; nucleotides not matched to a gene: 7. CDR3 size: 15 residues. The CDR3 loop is CASSSGTGIFYEQYF. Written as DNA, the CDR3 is TGCGCCAGCAGCTCGGGGACAGGGATTTTCTACGAGCAGTACTTC.

CDR3 sequence: CASIGRAEDTQYF. The CDR3 DNA sequence: TGTGCCAGTATCGGCAGGGCGGAGGATACGCAGTATTTT. The chain is built from TRBV19 and TRBJ2-3, with D possibly being TRBD1 (5 bases). This CDR3 has 13 amino acids. The germline gives CDR1 LNHDA, CDR2 SQIVND (reference sequence). V lost 7 bases, J lost 6 bases, and 14 bases lay in between.

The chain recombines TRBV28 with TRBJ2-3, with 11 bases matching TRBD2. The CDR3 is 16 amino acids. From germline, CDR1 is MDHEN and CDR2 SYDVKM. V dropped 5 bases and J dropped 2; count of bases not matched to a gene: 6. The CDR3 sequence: CASSPSSGGTTDTQYF. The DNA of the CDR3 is TGTGCCAGCAGTCCCTCTAGCGGGGGGACCACAGATACGCAGTATTTT.

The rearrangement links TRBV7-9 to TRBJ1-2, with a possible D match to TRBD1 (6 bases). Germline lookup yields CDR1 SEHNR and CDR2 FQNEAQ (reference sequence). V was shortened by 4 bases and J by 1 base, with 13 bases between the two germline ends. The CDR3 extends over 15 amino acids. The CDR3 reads CASSSTGQGNYGYTF. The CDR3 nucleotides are TGTGCCAGCAGCTCTACAGGGCAGGGTAACTATGGCTACACCTTC.

The CDR3 spells CASREGAYTEAFF. In nucleotides, the CDR3 is TGTGCCAGCAGGGAGGGGGCATACACTGAAGCTTTCTTT. The genes are TRBV2 and TRBJ1-1; 7 bases are a match to TRBD1. CDR1 is SNHLY, CDR2 FYNNEI, per germline. V was clipped by 6 bases and J by 3 bases; unmatched bases: 4. The CDR3 sequence is 13 residues long. Based on the CDR3 plus reference TRBV2 and TRBJ1-1, the full variable domain is EPEVTQTPSHQVTQMGQEVILRCVPISNHLYFYWYRQILGQKVEFLVSFYNNEISEKSEIFDDQFSVERPDGSNFTLKIRSTKLEDSAMYFCASREGAYTEAFFGQGTRLTVV.

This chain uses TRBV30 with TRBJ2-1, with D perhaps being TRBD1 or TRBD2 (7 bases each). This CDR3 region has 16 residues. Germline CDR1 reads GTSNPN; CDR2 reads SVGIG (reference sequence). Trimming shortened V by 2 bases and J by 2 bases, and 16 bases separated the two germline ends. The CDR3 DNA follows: TGTGCCTGGAGTTCGCAGGGGGGGATGACCTACAATGAGCAGTTCTTC. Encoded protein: CAWSSQGGMTYNEQFF.

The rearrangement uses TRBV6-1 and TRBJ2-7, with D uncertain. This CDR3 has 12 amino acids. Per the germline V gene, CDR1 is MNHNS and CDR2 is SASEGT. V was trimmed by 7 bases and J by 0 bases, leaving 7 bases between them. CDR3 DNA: TGTGCCAGCACCAGCAGCTCCTACGAGCAGTACTTC. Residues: CASTSSSYEQYF.

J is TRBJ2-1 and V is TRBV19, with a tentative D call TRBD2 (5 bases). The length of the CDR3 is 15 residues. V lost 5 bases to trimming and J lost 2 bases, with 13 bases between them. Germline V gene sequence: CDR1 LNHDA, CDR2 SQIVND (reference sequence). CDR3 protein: CASSSPGITYNEQFF. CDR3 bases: TGTGCCAGTAGTTCGCCGGGGATTACCTACAATGAGCAGTTCTTC.

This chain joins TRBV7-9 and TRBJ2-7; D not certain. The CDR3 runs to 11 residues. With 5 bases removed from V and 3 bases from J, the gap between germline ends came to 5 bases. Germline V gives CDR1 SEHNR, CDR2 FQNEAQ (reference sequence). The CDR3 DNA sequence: TGTGCCAGCAGCGTTAGCTACGAGCAGTACTTC. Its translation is CASSVSYEQYF.

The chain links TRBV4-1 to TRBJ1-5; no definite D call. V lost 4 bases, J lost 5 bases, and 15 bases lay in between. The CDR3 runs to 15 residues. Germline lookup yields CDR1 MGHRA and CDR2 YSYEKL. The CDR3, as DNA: TGCGCCAGCAGCCTCGGTCCCGCTAGGGATCAGCCCCAGCATTTT. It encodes CASSLGPARDQPQHF.

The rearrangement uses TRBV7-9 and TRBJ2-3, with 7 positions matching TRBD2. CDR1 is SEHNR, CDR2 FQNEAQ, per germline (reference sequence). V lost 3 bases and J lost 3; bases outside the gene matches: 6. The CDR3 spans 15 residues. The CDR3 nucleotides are TGTGCCAGCAGCTTGGCGCAGGGAGGGACAGATACGCAGTATTTT. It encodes CASSLAQGGTDTQYF. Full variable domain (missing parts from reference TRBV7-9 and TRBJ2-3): DTGVSQNPRHKITKRGQNVTFRCDPISEHNRLYWYRQTLGQGPEFLTYFQNEAQLEKSRLLSDRFSAERPKGSFSTLEIQRTEQGDSAMYLCASSLAQGGTDTQYFGPGTRLTVL.

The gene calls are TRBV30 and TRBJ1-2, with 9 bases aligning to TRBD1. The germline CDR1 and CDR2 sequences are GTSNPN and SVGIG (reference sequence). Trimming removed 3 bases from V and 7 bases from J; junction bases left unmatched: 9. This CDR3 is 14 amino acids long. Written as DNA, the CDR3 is TGTGCCTGGAGCGTGGGACAGGGAGAGTTTGGCTACACCTTC. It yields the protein CAWSVGQGEFGYTF.

CDR3 residues: CASSKGLAGAYEQYF. As DNA, the CDR3 is TGTGCCAGCAGTAAAGGACTAGCGGGAGCCTACGAGCAGTACTTC. The chain has TRBV4-2 and TRBJ2-7; TRBD2 aligns across 13 bases. The germline CDR1 and CDR2 sequences are LGHNA and YNFKEQ. The CDR3 loop spans 15 amino acids. Trimming at V came to 6 bases and at J to 2 bases, leaving 4 bases not matched to a gene.

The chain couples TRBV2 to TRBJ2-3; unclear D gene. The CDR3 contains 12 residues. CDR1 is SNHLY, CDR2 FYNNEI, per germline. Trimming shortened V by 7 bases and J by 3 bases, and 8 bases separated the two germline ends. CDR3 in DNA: TGTGCCAGCACTCCCGGGACAGATACGCAGTATTTT. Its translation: CASTPGTDTQYF.

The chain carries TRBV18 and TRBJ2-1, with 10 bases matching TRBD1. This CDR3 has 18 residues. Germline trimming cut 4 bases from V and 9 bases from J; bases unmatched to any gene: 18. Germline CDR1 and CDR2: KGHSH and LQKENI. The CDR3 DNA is TGTGCCAGCTCACTCAGAGGACAGGGGGAAAATTATTGGAGTGAGCAGTTCTTC. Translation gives CASSLRGQGENYWSEQFF.